This T cell receptor beta chain was captured in a study of cytomegalovirus exposure and HLA in healthy donors. Study conclusions and caveats: Sequences of the TCR beta chain were said to predict the HLA-A and HLA-B alleles of most subjects accurately.

Note on this clone: The antigen remains undetermined.

Primers: 60 Vbeta forward and 13 Jbeta reverse. Profiling relied on immunoSEQ multiplex PCR, and the TCRdb table lists in-frame clones only, not all of them. The sample holds more than 110,000 clones, 75% seen once. The receptor's source is a man younger than 45 in good health and CMV-seronegative. What was sequenced was PBMCs.

The CDR3 nucleotides are TGTGCCAGCAGGGTTTCAAGAGCTAACTATGGCTACACCTTC. As protein: CASRVSRANYGYTF. The chain couples TRBV6-1 to TRBJ1-2; D unclear. V shed 6 bases and J shed 0 bases, with 11 bases lying between them. The CDR3 is made up of 14 amino acids. The germline gives CDR1 MNHNS, CDR2 SASEGT.